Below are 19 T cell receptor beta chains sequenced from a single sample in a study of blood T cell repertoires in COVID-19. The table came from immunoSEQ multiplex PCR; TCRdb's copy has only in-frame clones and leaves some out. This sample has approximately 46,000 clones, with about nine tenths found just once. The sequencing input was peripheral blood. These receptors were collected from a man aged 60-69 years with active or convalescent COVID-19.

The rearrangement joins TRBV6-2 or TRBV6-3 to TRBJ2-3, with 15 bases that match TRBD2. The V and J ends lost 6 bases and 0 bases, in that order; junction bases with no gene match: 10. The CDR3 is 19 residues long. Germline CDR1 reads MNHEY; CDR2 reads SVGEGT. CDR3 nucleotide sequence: TGTGCCAGCAGCAGGATGGGACTAGCGGGGGGTCGGAGCACAGATACGCAGTATTTT. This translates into CASSRMGLAGGRSTDTQYF.

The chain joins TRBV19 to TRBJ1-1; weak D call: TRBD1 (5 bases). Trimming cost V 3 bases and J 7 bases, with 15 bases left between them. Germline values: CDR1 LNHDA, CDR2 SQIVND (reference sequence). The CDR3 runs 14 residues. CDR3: CASSMTGRGDEAFF. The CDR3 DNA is TGTGCCAGTAGTATGACGGGGAGGGGCGATGAAGCTTTCTTT.

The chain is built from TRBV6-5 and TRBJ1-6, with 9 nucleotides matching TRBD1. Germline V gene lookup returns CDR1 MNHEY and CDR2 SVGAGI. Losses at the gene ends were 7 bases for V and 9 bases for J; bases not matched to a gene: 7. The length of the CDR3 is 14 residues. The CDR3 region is CASNGQGNSSPLHF. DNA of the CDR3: TGTGCCAGCAATGGACAGGGGAATAGTTCACCCCTCCACTTT.

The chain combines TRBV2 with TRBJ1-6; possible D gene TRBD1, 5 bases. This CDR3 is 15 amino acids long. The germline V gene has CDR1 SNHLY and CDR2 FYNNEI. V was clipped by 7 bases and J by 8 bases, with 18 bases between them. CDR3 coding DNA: TGTGCCAGCAATGCCGCCGGGGGGGAATATTCACCCCTCCACTTT. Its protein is CASNAAGGEYSPLHF. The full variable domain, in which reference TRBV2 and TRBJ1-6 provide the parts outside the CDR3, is EPEVTQTPSHQVTQMGQEVILRCVPISNHLYFYWYRQILGQKVEFLVSFYNNEISEKSEIFDDQFSVERPDGSNFTLKIRSTKLEDSAMYFCASNAAGGEYSPLHFGNGTRLTVT.

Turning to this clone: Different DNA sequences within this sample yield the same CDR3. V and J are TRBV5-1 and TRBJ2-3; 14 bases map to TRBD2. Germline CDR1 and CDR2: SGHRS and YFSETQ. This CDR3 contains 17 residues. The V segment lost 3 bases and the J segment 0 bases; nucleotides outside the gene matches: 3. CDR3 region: CASSSGLAGASTDTQYF. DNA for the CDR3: TGCGCCAGCAGCTCGGGACTAGCGGGGGCTAGCACAGATACGCAGTATTTT.

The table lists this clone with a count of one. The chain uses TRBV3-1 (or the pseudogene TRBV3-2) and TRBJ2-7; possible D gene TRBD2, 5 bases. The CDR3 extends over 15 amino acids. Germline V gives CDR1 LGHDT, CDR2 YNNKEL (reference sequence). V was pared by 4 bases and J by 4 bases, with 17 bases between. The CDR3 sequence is CASSPASGYFYEQYF. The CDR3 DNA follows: TGTGCCAGCAGCCCAGCGTCGGGGTACTTTTACGAGCAGTACTTC.

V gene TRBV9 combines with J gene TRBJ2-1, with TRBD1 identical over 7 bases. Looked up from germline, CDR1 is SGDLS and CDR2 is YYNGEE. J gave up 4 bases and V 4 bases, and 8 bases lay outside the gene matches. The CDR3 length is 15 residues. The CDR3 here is CASSPPGTAYNEQFF. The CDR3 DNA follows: TGTGCCAGCAGCCCACCCGGGACAGCATACAATGAGCAGTTCTTC.

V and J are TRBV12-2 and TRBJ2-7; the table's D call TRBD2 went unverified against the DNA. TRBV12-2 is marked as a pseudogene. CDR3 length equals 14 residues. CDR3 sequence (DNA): TGTGCAAGTCGCTTAGGTGTCCCTCTCTACGAGCAGTACTTC. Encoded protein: CASRLGVPLYEQYF.

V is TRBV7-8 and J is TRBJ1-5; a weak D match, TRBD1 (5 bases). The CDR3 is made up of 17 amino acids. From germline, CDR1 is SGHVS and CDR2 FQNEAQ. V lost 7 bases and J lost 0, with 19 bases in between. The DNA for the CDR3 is TGTGCCAGCACTAGGAGGGGAGATACCTTTAGCAATCAGCCCCAGCATTTT. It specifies CASTRRGDTFSNQPQHF.

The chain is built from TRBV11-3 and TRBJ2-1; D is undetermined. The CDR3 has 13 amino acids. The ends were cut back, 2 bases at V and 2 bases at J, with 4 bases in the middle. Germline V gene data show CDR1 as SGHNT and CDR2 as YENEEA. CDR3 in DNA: TGTGCCAGCAGCTTATTAGCCTACAATGAGCAGTTCTTC. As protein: CASSLLAYNEQFF.

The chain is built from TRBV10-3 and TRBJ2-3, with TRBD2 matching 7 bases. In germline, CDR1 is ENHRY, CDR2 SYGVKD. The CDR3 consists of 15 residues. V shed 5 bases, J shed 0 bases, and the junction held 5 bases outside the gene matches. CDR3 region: CAISNSGTSTDTQYF. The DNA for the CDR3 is TGTGCCATCAGTAACAGCGGGACTAGCACAGATACGCAGTATTTT.

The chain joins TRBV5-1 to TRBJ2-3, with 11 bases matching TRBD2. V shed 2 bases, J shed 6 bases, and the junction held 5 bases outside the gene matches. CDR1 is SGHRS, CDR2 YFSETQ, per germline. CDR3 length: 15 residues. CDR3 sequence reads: CASSFGLAGEDTQYF. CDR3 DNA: TGCGCCAGCAGCTTCGGACTAGCGGGCGAGGATACGCAGTATTTT.

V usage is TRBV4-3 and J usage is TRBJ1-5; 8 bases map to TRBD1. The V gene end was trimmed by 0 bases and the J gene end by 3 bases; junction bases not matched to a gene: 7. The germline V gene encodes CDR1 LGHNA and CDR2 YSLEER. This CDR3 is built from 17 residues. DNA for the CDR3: TGCGCCAGCAGCCAAGAGGTCCAGGGGGCACACAATCAGCCCCAGCATTTT. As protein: CASSQEVQGAHNQPQHF.

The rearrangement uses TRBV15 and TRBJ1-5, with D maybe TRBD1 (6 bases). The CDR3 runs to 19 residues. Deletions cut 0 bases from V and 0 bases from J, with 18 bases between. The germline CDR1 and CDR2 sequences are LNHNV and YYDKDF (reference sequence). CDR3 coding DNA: TGTGCCACCAGCAGAGAAACAGGGACGATAGGATATAGCAATCAGCCCCAGCATTTT. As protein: CATSRETGTIGYSNQPQHF.

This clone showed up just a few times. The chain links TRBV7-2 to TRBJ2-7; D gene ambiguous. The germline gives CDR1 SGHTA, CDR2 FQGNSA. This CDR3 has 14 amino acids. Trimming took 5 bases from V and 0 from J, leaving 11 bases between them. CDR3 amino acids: CASSPQRGSYEQYF. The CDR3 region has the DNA TGTGCCAGCAGCCCACAAAGAGGCTCCTACGAGCAGTACTTC.

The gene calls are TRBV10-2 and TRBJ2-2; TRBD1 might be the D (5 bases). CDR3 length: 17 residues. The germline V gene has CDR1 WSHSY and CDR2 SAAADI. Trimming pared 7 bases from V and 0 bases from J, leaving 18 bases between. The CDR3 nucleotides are TGCGCCAGCACCCGGACACCGCTAACCACGAACACCGGGGAGCTGTTTTTT. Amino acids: CASTRTPLTTNTGELFF.

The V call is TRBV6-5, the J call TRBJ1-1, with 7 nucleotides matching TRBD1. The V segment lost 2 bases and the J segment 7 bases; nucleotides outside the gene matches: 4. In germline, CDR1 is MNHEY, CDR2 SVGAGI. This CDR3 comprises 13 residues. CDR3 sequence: CASSYPGTVEAFF. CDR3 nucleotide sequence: TGTGCCAGCAGTTACCCTGGGACAGTTGAAGCTTTCTTT.

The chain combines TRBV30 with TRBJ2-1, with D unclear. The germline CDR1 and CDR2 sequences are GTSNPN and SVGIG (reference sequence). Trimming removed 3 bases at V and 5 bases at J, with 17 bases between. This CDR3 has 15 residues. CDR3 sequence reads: CAWRTPGLQNNEQFF. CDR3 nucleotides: TGTGCCTGGAGAACCCCGGGTCTGCAAAACAATGAGCAGTTCTTC.

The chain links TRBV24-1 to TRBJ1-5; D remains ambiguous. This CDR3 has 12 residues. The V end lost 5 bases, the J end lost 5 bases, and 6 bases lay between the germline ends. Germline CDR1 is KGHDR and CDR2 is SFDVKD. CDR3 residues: CATSGFDQPQHF. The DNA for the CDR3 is TGTGCCACCAGTGGTTTCGATCAGCCCCAGCATTTT.